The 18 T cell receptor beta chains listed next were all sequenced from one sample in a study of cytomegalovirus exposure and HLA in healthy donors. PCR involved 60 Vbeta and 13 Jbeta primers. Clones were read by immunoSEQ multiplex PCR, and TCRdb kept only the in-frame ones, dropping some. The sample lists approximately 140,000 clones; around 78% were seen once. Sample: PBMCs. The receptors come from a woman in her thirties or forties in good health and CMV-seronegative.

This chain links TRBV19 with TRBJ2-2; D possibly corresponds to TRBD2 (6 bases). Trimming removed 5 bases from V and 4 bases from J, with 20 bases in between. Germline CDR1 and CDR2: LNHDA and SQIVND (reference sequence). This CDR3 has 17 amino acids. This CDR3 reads CASSPRDATYRTGELFF. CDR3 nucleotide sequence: TGTGCCAGTAGTCCGCGGGACGCCACGTACCGCACCGGGGAGCTGTTTTTT.

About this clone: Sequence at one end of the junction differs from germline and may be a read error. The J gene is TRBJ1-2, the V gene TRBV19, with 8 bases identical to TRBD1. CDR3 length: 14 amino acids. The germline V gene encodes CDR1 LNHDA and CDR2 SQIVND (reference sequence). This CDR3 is CASSTPGGLDGHTF. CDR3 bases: TGTGCCAGTAGTACCCCAGGGGGCCTGGATGGCCACACCTTC.

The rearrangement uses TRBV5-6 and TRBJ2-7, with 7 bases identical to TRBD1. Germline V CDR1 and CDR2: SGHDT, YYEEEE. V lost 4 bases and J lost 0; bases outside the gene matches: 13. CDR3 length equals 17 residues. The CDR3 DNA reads TGTGCCAGCAGCGAATATCGGGACAGAAGGACCTCCTACGAGCAGTACTTC. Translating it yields CASSEYRDRRTSYEQYF.

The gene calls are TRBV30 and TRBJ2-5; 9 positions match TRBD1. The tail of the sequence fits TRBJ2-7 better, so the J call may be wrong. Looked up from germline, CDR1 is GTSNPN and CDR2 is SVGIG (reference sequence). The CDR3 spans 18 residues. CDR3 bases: TGTGCCTGGAGTGTACCCGGGACAGGGAGGTCCACACCCTACGAGCAGTACTTC. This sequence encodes CAWSVPGTGRSTPYEQYF.

CDR3 residues: CASSSPGTSFPNEQFF. Here the CDR3 DNA reads TGCGCCAGCAGTAGCCCCGGGACTAGCTTCCCCAATGAGCAGTTCTTC. The chain links TRBV10-2 to TRBJ2-1, with 9 nucleotides matching TRBD2. With V trimmed by 5 bases and J by 6 bases, 11 bases remained unmatched. Germline values: CDR1 WSHSY, CDR2 SAAADI. This CDR3 has 16 amino acids.

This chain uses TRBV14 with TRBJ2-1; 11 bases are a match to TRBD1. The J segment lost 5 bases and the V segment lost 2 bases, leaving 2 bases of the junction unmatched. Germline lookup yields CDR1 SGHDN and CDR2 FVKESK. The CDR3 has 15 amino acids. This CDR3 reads CASSQWTGGNNEQFF. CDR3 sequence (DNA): TGTGCCAGCAGCCAATGGACAGGGGGCAACAATGAGCAGTTCTTC.

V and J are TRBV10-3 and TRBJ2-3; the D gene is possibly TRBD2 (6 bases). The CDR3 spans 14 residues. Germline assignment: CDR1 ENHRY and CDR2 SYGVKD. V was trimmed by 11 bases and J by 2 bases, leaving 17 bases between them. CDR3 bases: TGTGCCGCGACGGGGCGGGGATCCACAGATACGCAGTATTTT. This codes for CAATGRGSTDTQYF.

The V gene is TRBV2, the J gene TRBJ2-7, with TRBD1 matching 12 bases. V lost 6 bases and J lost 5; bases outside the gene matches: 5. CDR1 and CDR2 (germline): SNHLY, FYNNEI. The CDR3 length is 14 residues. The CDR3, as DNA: TGTGCCAGCAGGGGACAGGGGGCTCTGCACGAGCAGTACTTC. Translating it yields CASRGQGALHEQYF.

CDR3 protein: CASSVTSGEYNEQFF. CDR3 DNA: TGTGCCAGCAGCGTGACTAGCGGGGAATACAATGAGCAGTTCTTC. The chain links TRBV9 to TRBJ2-1, with TRBD2 identical over 11 bases. V was clipped by 2 bases and J by 4 bases; unmatched bases: 2. The CDR3 totals 15 residues. The germline V gene encodes CDR1 SGDLS and CDR2 YYNGEE.

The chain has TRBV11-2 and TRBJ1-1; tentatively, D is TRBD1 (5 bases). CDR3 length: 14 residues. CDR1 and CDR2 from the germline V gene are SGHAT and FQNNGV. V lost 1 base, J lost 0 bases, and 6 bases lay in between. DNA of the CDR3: TGTGCCAGCAGCTTAGGACAGATGAACACTGAAGCTTTCTTT. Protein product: CASSLGQMNTEAFF.

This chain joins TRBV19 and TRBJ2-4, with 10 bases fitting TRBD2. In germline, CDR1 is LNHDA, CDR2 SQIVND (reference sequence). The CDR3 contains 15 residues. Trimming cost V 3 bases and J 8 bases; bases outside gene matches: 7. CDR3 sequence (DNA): TGTGCCAGTAGTATCTCAGCGGGAGGGTTTGACATTCAGTACTTC. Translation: CASSISAGGFDIQYF.

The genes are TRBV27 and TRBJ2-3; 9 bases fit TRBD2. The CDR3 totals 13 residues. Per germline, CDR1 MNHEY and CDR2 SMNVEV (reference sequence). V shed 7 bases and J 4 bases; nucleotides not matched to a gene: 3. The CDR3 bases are TGTGCCAGCACTAGCGGGATGTCAGATACGCAGTATTTT. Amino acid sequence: CASTSGMSDTQYF.

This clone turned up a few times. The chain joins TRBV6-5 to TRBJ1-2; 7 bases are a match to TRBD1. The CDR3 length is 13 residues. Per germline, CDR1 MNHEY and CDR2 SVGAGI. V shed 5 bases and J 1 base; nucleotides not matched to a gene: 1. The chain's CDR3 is CASSGTDNYGYTF. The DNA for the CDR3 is TGTGCCAGCAGTGGGACAGATAACTATGGCTACACCTTC.

The CDR3: CSARLQGFTYF. The CDR3 DNA reads as TGCAGTGCTAGACTTCAGGGGTTTACGTATTTT. The chain is built from TRBV20-1 and TRBJ2-3, with D possibly being TRBD1 (6 bases). V was clipped by 2 bases and J by 14 bases, with 14 bases between them. This CDR3 has 11 amino acids. Germline V CDR1 and CDR2: DFQATT, SNEGSKA (reference sequence).

The CDR3 reads CSVGGGNTDTQYF. The CDR3 nucleotides are TGCAGCGTTGGCGGGGGAAACACAGATACGCAGTATTTT. The chain recombines TRBV29-1 with TRBJ2-3, with 7 positions matching TRBD2. V shed 4 bases and J 2 bases; nucleotides not matched to a gene: 3. The CDR3 totals 13 residues. Germline V gives CDR1 SQVTM, CDR2 ANQGSEA.

The CDR3 reads CASRAGFQETQYF. DNA of the CDR3: TGTGCCAGCAGAGCAGGGTTCCAAGAGACCCAGTACTTC. The J gene is TRBJ2-5, the V gene TRBV28; D may be TRBD1 (5 bases). CDR3 length: 13 residues. Trimming removed 6 bases from V and 1 base from J, with 9 bases in between. Per the germline V gene, CDR1 is MDHEN and CDR2 is SYDVKM.

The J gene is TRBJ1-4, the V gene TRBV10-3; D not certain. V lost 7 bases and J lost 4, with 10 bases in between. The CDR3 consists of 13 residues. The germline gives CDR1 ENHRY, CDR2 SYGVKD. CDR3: CAITADVNEKLFF. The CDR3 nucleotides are TGTGCCATCACAGCGGACGTTAATGAAAAACTGTTTTTT.

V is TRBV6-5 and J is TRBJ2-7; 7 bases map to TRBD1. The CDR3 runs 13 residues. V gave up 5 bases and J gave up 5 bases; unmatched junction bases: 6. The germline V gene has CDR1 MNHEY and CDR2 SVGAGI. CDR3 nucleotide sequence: TGTGCCAGCAGTCCCCTCGACAGGGACGAGCAGTACTTC. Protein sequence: CASSPLDRDEQYF.